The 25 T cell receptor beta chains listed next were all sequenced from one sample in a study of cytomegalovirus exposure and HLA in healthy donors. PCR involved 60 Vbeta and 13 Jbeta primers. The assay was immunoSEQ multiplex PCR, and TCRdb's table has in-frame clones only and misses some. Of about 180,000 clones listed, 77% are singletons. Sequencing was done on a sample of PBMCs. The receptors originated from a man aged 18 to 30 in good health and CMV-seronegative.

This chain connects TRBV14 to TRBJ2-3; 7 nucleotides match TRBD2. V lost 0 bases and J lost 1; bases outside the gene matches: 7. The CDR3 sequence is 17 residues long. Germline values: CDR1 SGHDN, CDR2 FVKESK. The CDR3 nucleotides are TGTGCCAGCAGCCAAGATCTTAGGGCGGGGGGCACAGATACGCAGTATTTT. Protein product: CASSQDLRAGGTDTQYF. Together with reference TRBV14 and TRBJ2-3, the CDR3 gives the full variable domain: EAGVTQFPSHSVIEKGQTVTLRCDPISGHDNLYWYRRVMGKEIKFLLHFVKESKQDESGMPNNRFLAERTGGTYSTLKVQPAELEDSGVYFCASSQDLRAGGTDTQYFGPGTRLTVL.

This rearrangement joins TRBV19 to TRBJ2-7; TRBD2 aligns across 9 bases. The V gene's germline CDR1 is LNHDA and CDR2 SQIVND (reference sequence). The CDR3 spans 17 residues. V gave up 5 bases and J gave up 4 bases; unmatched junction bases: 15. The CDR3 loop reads CASSPRFDSGRRYEQYF. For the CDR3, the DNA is TGTGCCAGTAGTCCCCGATTCGATAGCGGGAGACGGTACGAGCAGTACTTC.

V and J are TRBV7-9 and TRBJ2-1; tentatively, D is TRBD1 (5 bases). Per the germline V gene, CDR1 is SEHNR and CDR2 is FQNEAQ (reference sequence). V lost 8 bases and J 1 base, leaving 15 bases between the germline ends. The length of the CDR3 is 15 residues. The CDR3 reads CASGRDSVSYNEQFF. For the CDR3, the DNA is TGTGCCAGCGGCCGTGACAGTGTTTCCTACAATGAGCAGTTCTTC.

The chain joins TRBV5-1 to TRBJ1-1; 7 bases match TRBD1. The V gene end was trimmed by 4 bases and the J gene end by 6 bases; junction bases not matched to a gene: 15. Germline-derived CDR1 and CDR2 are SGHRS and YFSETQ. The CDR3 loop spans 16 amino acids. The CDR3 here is CASSAAMGTATSEAFF. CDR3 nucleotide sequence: TGCGCCAGCAGCGCCGCAATGGGGACAGCCACTTCTGAAGCTTTCTTT.

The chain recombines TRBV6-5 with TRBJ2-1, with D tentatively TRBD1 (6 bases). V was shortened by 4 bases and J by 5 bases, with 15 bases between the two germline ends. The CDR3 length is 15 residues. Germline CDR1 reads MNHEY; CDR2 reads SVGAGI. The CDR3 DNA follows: TGTGCCAGCAGTTCCCCCCTGGACAGCCACAATGAGCAGTTCTTC. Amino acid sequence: CASSSPLDSHNEQFF.

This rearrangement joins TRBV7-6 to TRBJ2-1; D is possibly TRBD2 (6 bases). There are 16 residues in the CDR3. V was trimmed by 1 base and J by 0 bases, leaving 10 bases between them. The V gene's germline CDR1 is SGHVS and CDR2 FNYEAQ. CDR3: CASSLGDWGSYNEQFF. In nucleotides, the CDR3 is TGTGCCAGCAGCTTAGGGGACTGGGGCTCCTACAATGAGCAGTTCTTC.

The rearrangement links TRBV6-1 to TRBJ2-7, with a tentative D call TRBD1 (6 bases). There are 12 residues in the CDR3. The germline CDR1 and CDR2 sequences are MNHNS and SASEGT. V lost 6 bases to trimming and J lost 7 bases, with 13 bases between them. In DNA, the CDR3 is TGTGCCAGCAGCGGGGACAACAGGGAGCAGTACTTC. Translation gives CASSGDNREQYF.

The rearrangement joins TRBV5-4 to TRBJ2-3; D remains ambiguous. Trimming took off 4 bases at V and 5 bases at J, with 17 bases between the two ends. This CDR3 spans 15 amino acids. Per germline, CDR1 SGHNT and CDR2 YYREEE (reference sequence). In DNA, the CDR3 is TGTGCCAGCAGCCCAACCGGGTCCTATTTAGATACGCAGTATTTT. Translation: CASSPTGSYLDTQYF.

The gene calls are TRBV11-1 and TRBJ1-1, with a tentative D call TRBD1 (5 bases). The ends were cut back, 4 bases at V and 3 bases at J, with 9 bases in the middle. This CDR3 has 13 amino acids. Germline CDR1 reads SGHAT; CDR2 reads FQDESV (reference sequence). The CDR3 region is CASSSTGYTEAFF. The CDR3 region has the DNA TGTGCCAGCAGCTCTACAGGATACACTGAAGCTTTCTTT.

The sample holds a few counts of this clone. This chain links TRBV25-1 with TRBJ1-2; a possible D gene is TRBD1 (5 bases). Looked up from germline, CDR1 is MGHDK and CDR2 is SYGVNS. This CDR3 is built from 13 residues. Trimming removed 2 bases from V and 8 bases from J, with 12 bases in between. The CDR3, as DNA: TGTGCCAGCAGTGAAATGGGGCTGGGAGGCTACACCTTC. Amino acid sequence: CASSEMGLGGYTF.

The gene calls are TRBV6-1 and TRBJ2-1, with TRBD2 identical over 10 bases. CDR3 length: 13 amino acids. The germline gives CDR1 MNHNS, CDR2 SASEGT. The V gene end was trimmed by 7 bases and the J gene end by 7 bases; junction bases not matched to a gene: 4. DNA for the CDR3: TGTGCCAGCATCCTGACTAGCGGGAATGAGCAGTTCTTC. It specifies CASILTSGNEQFF.

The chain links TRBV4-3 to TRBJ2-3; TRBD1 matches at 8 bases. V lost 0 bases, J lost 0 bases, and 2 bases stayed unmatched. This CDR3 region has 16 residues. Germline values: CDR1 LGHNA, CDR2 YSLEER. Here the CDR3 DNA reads TGCGCCAGCAGCCAAGACAGGGGGCGAAGCACAGATACGCAGTATTTT. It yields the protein CASSQDRGRSTDTQYF.

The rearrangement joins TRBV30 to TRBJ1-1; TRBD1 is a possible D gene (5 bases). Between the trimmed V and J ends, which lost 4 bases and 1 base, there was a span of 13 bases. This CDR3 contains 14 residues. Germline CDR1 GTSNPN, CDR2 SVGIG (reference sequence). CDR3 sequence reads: CAWNHPGPNTEAFF. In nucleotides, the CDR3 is TGTGCCTGGAACCATCCAGGGCCGAACACTGAAGCTTTCTTT.

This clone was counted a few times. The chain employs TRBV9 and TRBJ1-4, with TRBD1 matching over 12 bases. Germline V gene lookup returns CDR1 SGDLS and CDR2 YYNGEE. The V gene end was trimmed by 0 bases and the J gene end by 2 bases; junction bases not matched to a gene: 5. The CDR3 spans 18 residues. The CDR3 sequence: CASSVGSGTGGTNEKLFF. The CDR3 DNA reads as TGTGCCAGCAGCGTAGGGAGTGGGACAGGGGGCACTAATGAAAAACTGTTTTTT.

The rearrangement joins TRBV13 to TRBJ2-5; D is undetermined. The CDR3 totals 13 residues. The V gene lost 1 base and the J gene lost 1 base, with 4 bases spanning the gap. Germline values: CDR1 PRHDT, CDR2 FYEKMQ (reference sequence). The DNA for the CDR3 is TGTGCCAGCAGCTTAGATATCCAAGAGACCCAGTACTTC. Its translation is CASSLDIQETQYF.

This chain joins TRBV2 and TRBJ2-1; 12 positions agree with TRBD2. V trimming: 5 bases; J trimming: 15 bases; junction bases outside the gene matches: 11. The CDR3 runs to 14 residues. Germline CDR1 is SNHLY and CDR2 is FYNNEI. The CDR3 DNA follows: TGTGCCAGCAGTAAGACTAGCGGGGGCCCGGGGGGGTTCTTC. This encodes CASSKTSGGPGGFF.

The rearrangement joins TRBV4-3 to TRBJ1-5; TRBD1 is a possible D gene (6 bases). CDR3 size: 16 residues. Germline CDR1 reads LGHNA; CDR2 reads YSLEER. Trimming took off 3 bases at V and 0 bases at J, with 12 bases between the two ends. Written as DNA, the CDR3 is TGCGCCAGCAGCCAGGGCACAGGGTATAGCAATCAGCCCCAGCATTTT. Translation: CASSQGTGYSNQPQHF.

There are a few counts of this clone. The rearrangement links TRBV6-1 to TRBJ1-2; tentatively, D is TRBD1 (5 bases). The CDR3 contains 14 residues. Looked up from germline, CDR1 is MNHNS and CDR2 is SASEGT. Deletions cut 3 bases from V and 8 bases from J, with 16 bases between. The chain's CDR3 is CASSDLLRATGYTF. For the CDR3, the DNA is TGTGCCAGCAGTGACCTACTCAGGGCTACGGGCTACACCTTC.

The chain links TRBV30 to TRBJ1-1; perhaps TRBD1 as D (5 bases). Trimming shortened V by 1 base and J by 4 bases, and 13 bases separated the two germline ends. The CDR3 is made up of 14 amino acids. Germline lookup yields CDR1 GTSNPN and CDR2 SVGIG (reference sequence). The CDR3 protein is CAWSELTGGTEAFF. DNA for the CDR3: TGTGCCTGGAGTGAGTTGACGGGGGGCACTGAAGCTTTCTTT. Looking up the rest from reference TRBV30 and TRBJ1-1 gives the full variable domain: SQTIHQWPATLVQPVGSPLSLECTVEGTSNPNLYWYRQAAGRGLQLLFYSVGIGQISSEVPQNLSASRPQDRQFILSSKKLLLSDSGFYLCAWSELTGGTEAFFGQGTRLTVV.

CDR3 sequence: CASSEGTVNSPLHF. The CDR3, as DNA: TGTGCCAGCAGTGAAGGGACAGTCAATTCACCCCTCCACTTT. The chain recombines TRBV2 with TRBJ1-6; possibly TRBD1 for D (6 bases). Germline V gene sequence: CDR1 SNHLY, CDR2 FYNNEI. The V end was cut by 1 base, the J end by 7 bases, with 8 bases between. CDR3 size: 14 residues.

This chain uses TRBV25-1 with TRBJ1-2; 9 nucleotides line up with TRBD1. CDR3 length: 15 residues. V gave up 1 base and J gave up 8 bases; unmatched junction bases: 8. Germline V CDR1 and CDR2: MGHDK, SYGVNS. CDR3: CASSEWEQGAKGYTF. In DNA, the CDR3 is TGTGCCAGCAGTGAATGGGAACAGGGGGCTAAAGGCTACACCTTC.

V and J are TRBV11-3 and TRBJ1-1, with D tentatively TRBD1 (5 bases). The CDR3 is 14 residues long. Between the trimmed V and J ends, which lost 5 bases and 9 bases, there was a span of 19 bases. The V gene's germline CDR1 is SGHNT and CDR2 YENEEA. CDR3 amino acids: CASSPTPGLSQAFF. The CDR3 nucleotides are TGTGCCAGCAGCCCGACGCCAGGGCTTTCCCAAGCTTTCTTT.

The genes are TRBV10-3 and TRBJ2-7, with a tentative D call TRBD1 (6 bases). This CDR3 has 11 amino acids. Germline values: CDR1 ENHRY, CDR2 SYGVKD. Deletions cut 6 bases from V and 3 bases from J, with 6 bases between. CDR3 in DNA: TGTGCCATCAGACAGGGCTACGAGCAGTACTTC. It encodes CAIRQGYEQYF.

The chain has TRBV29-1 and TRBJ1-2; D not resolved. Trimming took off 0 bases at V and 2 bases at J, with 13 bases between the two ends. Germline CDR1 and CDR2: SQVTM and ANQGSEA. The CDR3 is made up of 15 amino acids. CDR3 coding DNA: TGCAGCGTTGAAGATGGTCGCGGGTTAAACTATGGCTACACCTTC. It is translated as CSVEDGRGLNYGYTF.

The DNA of the CDR3 is TGTGCCAGCAGCCCGGCCGGCGGGGGAGAGACCCAGTACTTC. This encodes CASSPAGGGETQYF. The gene calls are TRBV7-9 and TRBJ2-5; TRBD2 agrees at 7 bases. The germline V gene encodes CDR1 SEHNR and CDR2 FQNEAQ (reference sequence). The CDR3 has 14 residues. V lost 5 bases to trimming and J lost 4 bases; unmatched junction nucleotides: 7.